The subject of this entry is one T cell receptor (beta chain). Profiled with immunoSEQ multiplex PCR; TCRdb holds only in-frame clones, not every one. The sample lists a few hundred thousand clones, approximately 89% occurring once. This sample was taken from a study of blood T cell repertoires in COVID-19. The germline V gene has CDR1 LGHNA and CDR2 YNFKEQ. The ends lost 0 bases at V and 4 bases at J; junction bases unmatched: 8. The CDR3 totals 18 residues. V is TRBV4-2 and J is TRBJ2-2; TRBD2 matches 10 bases. Sequencing was carried out using peripheral blood. The sequence came from a woman in her fifties or sixties who had recovered from COVID-19. The CDR3 protein is CASSQDPPLAGVTGELFF. DNA of the CDR3: TGTGCCAGCAGCCAAGATCCCCCCCTAGCGGGAGTCACCGGGGAGCTGTTTTTT.